A single sample gave rise to the 5 T cell receptor beta chains below, sequenced in a study of chemoradiotherapy in HPV16-positive cancers. Here immunoSEQ multiplex PCR was the method, and the copy in TCRdb shows in-frame clones only, minus some. Seen here are 20,000 to 25,000 clones, around 94% observed once, and the top ten hold 2.7%. This sample was taken from a patient who underwent chemoradiotherapy. These receptors all stem from a human donor with HPV-associated anogenital cancer.

V is TRBV15 and J is TRBJ2-2, with D possibly being TRBD2 (6 bases). V was cut by 7 bases and J by 5 bases, with 17 bases left in between. Germline-derived CDR1 and CDR2 are LNHNV and YYDKDF (reference sequence). This CDR3 is built from 15 residues. The CDR3 reads CATTFGGAGTGELFF. CDR3 DNA: TGTGCCACCACGTTTGGAGGGGCGGGGACCGGGGAGCTGTTTTTT.

V and J are TRBV27 and TRBJ2-7; tentatively, D is TRBD2 (7 bases). There are 20 residues in the CDR3. With 3 bases removed from V and 0 bases from J, the gap between germline ends came to 27 bases. The V gene's germline CDR1 is MNHEY and CDR2 SMNVEV (reference sequence). The CDR3 is CASSLRVGGGGPLSSYEQYF. CDR3 nucleotides: TGTGCCAGCAGTTTGAGGGTCGGTGGCGGGGGCCCCTTAAGCTCCTACGAGCAGTACTTC.

The V call is TRBV29-1, the J call TRBJ1-1, with 9 nucleotides matching TRBD1. Per the germline V gene, CDR1 is SQVTM and CDR2 is ANQGSEA. Unmatched junction bases numbered 6, after V lost 8 bases and J lost 5 bases. The CDR3 length is 12 residues. CDR3 loop: CSTGQGRTEAFF. CDR3 nucleotide sequence: TGCAGCACGGGACAGGGTCGAACTGAAGCTTTCTTT.

The chain joins TRBV7-9 to TRBJ2-7; 7 nucleotides agree with TRBD1. J was trimmed by 4 bases and V by 4 bases; bases with no gene match: 1. Per germline, CDR1 SEHNR and CDR2 FQNEAQ (reference sequence). This CDR3 is 12 amino acids long. CDR3 DNA sequence: TGTGCCAGCAGCTGGACAGGTTACGAGCAGTACTTC. This encodes CASSWTGYEQYF.

The V gene is TRBV5-4, the J gene TRBJ1-2; a possible D gene is TRBD1 (6 bases). V was shortened by 4 bases and J by 8 bases, with 15 bases between the two germline ends. Germline-derived CDR1 and CDR2 are SGHNT and YYREEE (reference sequence). The CDR3 is 13 amino acids. CDR3 in amino acids: CASSQRGGGGYTF. CDR3 bases: TGTGCCAGCAGCCAGCGGGGGGGCGGGGGCTACACCTTC. Filled out from reference TRBV5-4 and TRBJ1-2, the complete variable domain reads ETGVTQSPTHLIKTRGQQVTLRCSSQSGHNTVSWYQQALGQGPQFIFQYYREEENGRGNFPPRFSGLQFPNYSSELNVNALELDDSALYLCASSQRGGGGYTFGSGTRLTVV.